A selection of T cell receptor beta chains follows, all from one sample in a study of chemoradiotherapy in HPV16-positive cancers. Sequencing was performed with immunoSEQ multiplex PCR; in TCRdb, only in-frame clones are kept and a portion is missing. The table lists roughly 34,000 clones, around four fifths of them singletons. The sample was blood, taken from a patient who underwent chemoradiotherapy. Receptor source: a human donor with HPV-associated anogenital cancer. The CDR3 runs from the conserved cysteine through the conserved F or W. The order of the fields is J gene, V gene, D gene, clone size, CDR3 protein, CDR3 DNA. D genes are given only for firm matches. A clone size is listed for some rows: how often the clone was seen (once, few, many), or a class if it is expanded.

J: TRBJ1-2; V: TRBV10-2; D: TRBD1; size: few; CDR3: CASSWTGYGYTF; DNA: TGCGCCAGCAGCTGGACAGGGTATGGCTACACCTTC
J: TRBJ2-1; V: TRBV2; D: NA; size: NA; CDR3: CASSEQGVSPYNEQFF; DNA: TGTGCCAGCAGTGAGCAAGGGGTATCCCCTTACAATGAGCAGTTCTTC
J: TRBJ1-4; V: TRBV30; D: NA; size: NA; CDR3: CAWSGTSANEKLFF; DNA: TGTGCCTGGAGTGGGACCAGCGCTAATGAAAAACTGTTTTTT
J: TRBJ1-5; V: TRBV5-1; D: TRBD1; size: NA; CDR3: CASSLQAGGGQPQHF; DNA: TGCGCCAGCAGCTTACAGGCAGGGGGCGGGCAGCCCCAGCATTTT
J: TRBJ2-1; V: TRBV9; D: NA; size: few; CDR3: CASSRTLGNEQFF; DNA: TGTGCCAGCAGCCGAACCCTGGGGAATGAGCAGTTCTTC
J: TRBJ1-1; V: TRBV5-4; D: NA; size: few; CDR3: CASSLPRGTEAFF; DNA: TGTGCCAGCAGCTTGCCCCGGGGAACTGAAGCTTTCTTT
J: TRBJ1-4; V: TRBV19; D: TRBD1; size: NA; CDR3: CASSIGRGRLVANEKLFF; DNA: TGTGCCAGTAGTATCGGCAGGGGGCGTTTGGTGGCTAATGAAAAACTGTTTTTT
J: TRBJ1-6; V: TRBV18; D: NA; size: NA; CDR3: CASSPQGLHNSPLHF; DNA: TGTGCCAGCTCACCACAGGGACTCCATAATTCACCCCTCCACTTT
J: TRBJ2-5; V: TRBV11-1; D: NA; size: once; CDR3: CASSQGETQYF; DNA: TGTGCCAGCTCCCAGGGGGAGACCCAGTACTTC
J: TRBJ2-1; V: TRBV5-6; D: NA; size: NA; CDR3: CASSLGPQLYNEQFF; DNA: TGTGCCAGCAGCTTGGGGCCACAGCTCTACAATGAGCAGTTCTTC
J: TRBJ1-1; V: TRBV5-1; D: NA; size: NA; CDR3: CASSLDMSGNTEAFF; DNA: TGCGCCAGCAGCTTAGACATGTCCGGGAACACTGAAGCTTTCTTT
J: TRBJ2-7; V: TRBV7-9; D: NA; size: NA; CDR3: CASSPHSYEQYF; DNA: TGTGCCAGCAGCCCCCACTCCTACGAGCAGTACTTC
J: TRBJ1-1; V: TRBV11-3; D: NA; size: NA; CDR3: CASSFATEAFF; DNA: TGTGCCAGCAGCTTCGCCACTGAAGCTTTCTTT
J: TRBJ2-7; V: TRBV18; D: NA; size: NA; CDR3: CASSPQYEQYF; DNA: TGTGCCAGCTCACCACAATACGAGCAGTACTTC
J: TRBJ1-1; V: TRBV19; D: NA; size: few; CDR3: CASSGYSAGNTEAFF; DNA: TGTGCCAGTTCGGGCTACTCAGCCGGGAACACTGAAGCTTTCTTT
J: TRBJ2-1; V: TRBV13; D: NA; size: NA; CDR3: CASSFKGNEQFF; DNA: TGTGCCAGCAGCTTCAAGGGAAATGAGCAGTTCTTC
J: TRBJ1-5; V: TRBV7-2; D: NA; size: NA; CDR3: CASKLRAGNSNQPQHF; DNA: TGTGCCAGCAAGTTAAGAGCAGGGAATAGCAATCAGCCCCAGCATTTT
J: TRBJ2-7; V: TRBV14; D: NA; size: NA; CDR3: CASSHAGQSYEQYF; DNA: TGTGCCAGCAGCCACGCGGGACAGTCCTACGAGCAGTACTTC
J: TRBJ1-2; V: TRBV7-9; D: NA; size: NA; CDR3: CASSLGSAGNYGYTF; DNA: TGTGCCAGCAGCTTGGGGTCGGCGGGGAACTATGGCTACACCTTC
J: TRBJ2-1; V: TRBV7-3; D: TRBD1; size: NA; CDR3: CASSSTTGSYNEQFF; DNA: TGTGCCAGCAGCTCGACGACAGGGAGCTACAATGAGCAGTTCTTC
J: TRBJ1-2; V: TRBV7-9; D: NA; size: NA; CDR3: CASSLGGMGYGYTF; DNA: TGTGCCAGCAGCTTAGGCGGGATGGGCTATGGCTACACCTTC
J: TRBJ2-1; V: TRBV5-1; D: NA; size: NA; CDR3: CASSSTQVYNEQFF; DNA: TGCGCCAGCAGCTCCACCCAAGTATACAATGAGCAGTTCTTC
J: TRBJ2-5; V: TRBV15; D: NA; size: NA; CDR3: CATSSQRGGVKTQYF; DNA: TGTGCCACCAGCTCTCAGAGGGGGGGCGTGAAGACCCAGTACTTC
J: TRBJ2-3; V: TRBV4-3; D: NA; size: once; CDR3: CASSQEGVRAAQYF; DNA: TGCGCCAGCAGCCAAGAAGGGGTGCGGGCGGCGCAGTATTTT
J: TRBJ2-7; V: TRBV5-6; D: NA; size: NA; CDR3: CASRGRAYEQYF; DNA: TGTGCCAGCAGGGGACGGGCCTACGAGCAGTACTTC
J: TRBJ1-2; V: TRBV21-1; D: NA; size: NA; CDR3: CASSKGQGELGYTF; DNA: TGTGCCAGCAGCAAAGGGCAAGGTGAACTTGGCTACACCTTC
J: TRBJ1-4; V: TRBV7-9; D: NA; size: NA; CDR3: CASSLVSGATNEKLFF; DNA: TGTGCCAGCAGCTTAGTTTCTGGCGCAACTAATGAAAAACTGTTTTTT